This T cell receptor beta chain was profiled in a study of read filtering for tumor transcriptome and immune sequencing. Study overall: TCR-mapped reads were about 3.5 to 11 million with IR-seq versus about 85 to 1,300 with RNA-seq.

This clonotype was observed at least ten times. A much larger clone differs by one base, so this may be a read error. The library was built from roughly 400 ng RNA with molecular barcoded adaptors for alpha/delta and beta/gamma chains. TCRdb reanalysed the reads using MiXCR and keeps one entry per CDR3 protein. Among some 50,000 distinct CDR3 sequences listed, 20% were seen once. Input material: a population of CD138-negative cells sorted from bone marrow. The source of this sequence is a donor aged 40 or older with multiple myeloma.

As DNA, the CDR3 is TGCAGTGCTAGTATACGGATCTCTGGGGCCAACGCCCTGACTTTC. Protein sequence: CSASIRISGANALTF. The rearrangement links TRBV20-1 to TRBJ2-6; a possible D gene is TRBD1 (5 bases). CDR1 and CDR2 (germline): DFQATT, SNEGSKA (reference sequence). The CDR3 is 15 amino acids.